This T cell receptor (beta chain) was captured by sequencing in a study of T cell changes during pregnancy in multiple sclerosis. Sequencing used immunoSEQ multiplex PCR; TCRdb keeps in-frame clones, though not all of them. The table lists approximately 120,000 clones, roughly 97% of them singletons, with roughly 0.44% in the top ten. V shed 3 bases and J shed 2 bases, with 14 bases lying between them. Germline lookup yields CDR1 SGDLS and CDR2 YYNGEE. This CDR3 has 15 residues. This clonotype was obtained from a female donor with multiple sclerosis, enrolled in a pregnancy study. The chain carries TRBV9 and TRBJ2-5; D might be TRBD1 (6 bases). This specimen was peripheral blood, taken after pregnancy. CDR3 protein: CASSDSGTPQETQYF. CDR3 in DNA: TGTGCCAGCAGCGATTCCGGGACACCTCAAGAGACCCAGTACTTC.